Given below is one TCR beta chain in context. Here immunoSEQ multiplex PCR was the method, and the copy in TCRdb shows in-frame clones only, minus some. The top ten clones hold about 9.4% of a sample with fewer than 9,500 clones, around 70% of them seen once. The sample originates from a study of brain T cells in children with intractable seizures. The CDR3 totals 14 residues. The ends were cut back, 5 bases at V and 5 bases at J, with 10 bases in the middle. Germline values: CDR1 MRHNA, CDR2 SNTAGT. Only cases whose brain tissue showed the highest T cell transcript signatures were sequenced. The sequenced sample was resected brain tissue, obtained at surgery. The receptor's source is a boy younger than two with tuberous sclerosis and intractable seizures. This sequence joins TRBV6-4 and TRBJ1-6; tentatively, D is TRBD1 (6 bases). The CDR3 coding sequence is TGTGCCAGCAGTTCCTCAGGGGATAATTCACCCCTCCACTTT. Its translation: CASSSSGDNSPLHF.